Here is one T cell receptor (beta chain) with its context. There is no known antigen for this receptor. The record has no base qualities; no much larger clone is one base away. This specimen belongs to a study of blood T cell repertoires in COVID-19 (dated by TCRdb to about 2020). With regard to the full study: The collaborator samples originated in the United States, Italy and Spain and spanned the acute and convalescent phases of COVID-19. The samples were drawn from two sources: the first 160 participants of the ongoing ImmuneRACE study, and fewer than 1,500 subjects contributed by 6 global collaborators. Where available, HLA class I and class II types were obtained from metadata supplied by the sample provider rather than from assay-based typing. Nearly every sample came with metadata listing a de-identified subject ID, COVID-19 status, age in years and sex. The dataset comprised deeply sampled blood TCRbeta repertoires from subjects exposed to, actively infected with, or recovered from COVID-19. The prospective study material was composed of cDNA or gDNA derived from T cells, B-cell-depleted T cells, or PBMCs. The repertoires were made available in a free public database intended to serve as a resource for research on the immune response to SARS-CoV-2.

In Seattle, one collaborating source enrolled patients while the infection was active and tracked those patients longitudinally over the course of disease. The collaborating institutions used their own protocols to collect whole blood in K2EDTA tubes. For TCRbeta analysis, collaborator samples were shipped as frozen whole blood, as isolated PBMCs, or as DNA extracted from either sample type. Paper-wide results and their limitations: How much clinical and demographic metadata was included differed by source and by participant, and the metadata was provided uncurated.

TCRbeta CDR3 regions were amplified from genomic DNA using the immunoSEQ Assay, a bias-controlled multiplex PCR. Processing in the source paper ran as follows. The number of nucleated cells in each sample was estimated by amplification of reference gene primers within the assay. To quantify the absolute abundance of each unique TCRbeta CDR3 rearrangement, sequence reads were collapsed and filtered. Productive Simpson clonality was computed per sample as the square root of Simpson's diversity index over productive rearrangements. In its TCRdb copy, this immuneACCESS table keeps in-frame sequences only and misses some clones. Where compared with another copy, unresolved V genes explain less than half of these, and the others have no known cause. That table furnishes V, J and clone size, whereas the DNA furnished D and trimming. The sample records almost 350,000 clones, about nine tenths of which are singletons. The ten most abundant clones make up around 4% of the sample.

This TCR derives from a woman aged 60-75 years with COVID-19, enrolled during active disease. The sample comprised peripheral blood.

The CDR3 here reads CASSLGGDTQYF. Here is the DNA: TGTGCCAGCAGCTTAGGCGGGGATACGCAGTATTTT. This receptor chain uses TRBV13 and TRBJ2-3, with no reliable assignment of the D segment. Relative to germline, V is 0 bases shorter and J is 6 bases shorter, with 4 bases between their ends. CDR3 length: 12 amino acids, cysteine to phenylalanine. Only the CDR3 part of the read is kept: 36 bases, read in frame from the first base. Based on the germline V gene (reference sequence), the CDR1 and CDR2 sequences are PRHDT and FYEKMQ.